These 17 T cell receptor beta chains originate from one sample sequenced in a study of blood T cell repertoires in COVID-19. Some clones are missing from TCRdb's copy, which holds only in-frame ones; the method was immunoSEQ multiplex PCR. The sample yields 250,000 to 300,000 clones, 85% seen once. The sequenced sample was peripheral blood. These receptors came from a man aged 50-60 years with active or convalescent COVID-19.

This sequence joins TRBV6-5 and TRBJ2-7; possibly TRBD1 for D (6 bases). The germline V and J ends were trimmed by 6 bases and 2 bases, with 14 bases remaining between them. This CDR3 has 14 residues. The germline gives CDR1 MNHEY, CDR2 SVGAGI. CDR3 DNA sequence: TGTGCCAGCAGAAGGACAGACAAACCCTACGAGCAGTACTTC. The encoded protein is CASRRTDKPYEQYF.

CDR3 DNA sequence: TGTGCCAGCAGCCCAAGAGACAGGGGGTTTAGCAATCAGCCCCAGCATTTT. Its protein product is CASSPRDRGFSNQPQHF. This chain uses TRBV5-8 with TRBJ1-5; 9 bases fit TRBD1. The V gene's germline CDR1 is SGHTS and CDR2 YDEGEE. The V gene end was trimmed by 4 bases and the J gene end by 0 bases; junction bases not matched to a gene: 8. CDR3 length equals 17 residues. Filled out from reference TRBV5-8 and TRBJ1-5, the complete variable domain reads EAGVTQSPTHLIKTRGQQATLRCSPISGHTSVYWYQQALGLGLQFLLWYDEGEERNRGNFPPRFSGRQFPNYSSELNVNALELEDSALYLCASSPRDRGFSNQPQHFGDGTRLSIL.

This chain uses TRBV10-3 with TRBJ1-2, with D perhaps matching TRBD1 (5 bases). The CDR3 is 13 amino acids. V was cut by 2 bases and J by 4 bases, with 8 bases left in between. Germline values: CDR1 ENHRY, CDR2 SYGVKD. The DNA of the CDR3 is TGTGCCATCAGTGAGGGGGGGTCCTATGGCTACACCTTC. Translated: CAISEGGSYGYTF.

The chain recombines TRBV9 with TRBJ1-2; D unclear. The germline V and J ends were trimmed by 4 bases and 2 bases, with 6 bases remaining between them. In germline, CDR1 is SGDLS, CDR2 YYNGEE. The CDR3 is made up of 12 amino acids. In DNA, the CDR3 is TGTGCCAGCAGCACTTCGAACTATGGCTACACCTTC. This gives the protein CASSTSNYGYTF.

The gene calls are TRBV2 and TRBJ1-2; 7 positions agree with TRBD1. The germline CDR1 and CDR2 sequences are SNHLY and FYNNEI. The CDR3 is 15 residues long. V was clipped by 7 bases and J by 0 bases; unmatched bases: 8. CDR3 DNA: TGTGCCAGCAATCTCGACAGGGTTACTAACTATGGCTACACCTTC. Translation: CASNLDRVTNYGYTF.

The rearrangement uses TRBV10-3 and TRBJ2-3; 14 bases line up with TRBD2. The CDR3 spans 15 residues. Germline trimming cut 10 bases from V and 4 bases from J; bases unmatched to any gene: 7. The germline gives CDR1 ENHRY, CDR2 SYGVKD. The DNA of the CDR3 is TGTGCCACAGGGACTAGCGGGAGTCTCGCAGATACGCAGTATTTT. This translates into CATGTSGSLADTQYF.

The chain combines TRBV18 with TRBJ2-2; TRBD2 is a possible D gene (6 bases). The V end lost 6 bases, the J end lost 5 bases, and 13 bases lay between the germline ends. Germline CDR1 KGHSH, CDR2 LQKENI. The length of the CDR3 is 14 residues. CDR3 loop: CASSRAGSTGELFF. Here the CDR3 DNA reads TGTGCCAGCTCGAGGGCCGGGAGTACCGGGGAGCTGTTTTTT.

The V call is TRBV10-3, the J call TRBJ2-2; TRBD1 agrees at 9 bases. The CDR3 consists of 15 residues. In germline, CDR1 is ENHRY, CDR2 SYGVKD. Losses at the gene ends were 6 bases for V and 4 bases for J; bases not matched to a gene: 6. CDR3 bases: TGTGCCATCAGGTCCGGGACAGGGATCACCGGGGAGCTGTTTTTT. It translates to CAIRSGTGITGELFF.

The chain is built from TRBV19 and TRBJ2-3, with 14 bases identical to TRBD2. With V trimmed by 3 bases and J by 4 bases, 9 bases remained unmatched. The CDR3 sequence is 18 residues long. Germline CDR1 and CDR2: LNHDA and SQIVND (reference sequence). In nucleotides, the CDR3 is TGTGCCAGTAGTATGACTAGCGGGAGGGCCTATTCATCAGATACGCAGTATTTT. Translated, it gives CASSMTSGRAYSSDTQYF.

The J gene is TRBJ1-2, the V gene TRBV2; D is ambiguous. The germline gives CDR1 SNHLY, CDR2 FYNNEI. The CDR3 spans 16 residues. V was shortened by 8 bases and J by 0 bases, with 19 bases between the two germline ends. CDR3 sequence reads: CASLLTRGRANYGYTF. CDR3 bases: TGTGCCAGCCTACTGACCCGAGGCAGAGCTAACTATGGCTACACCTTC. The variable domain in full, completed from reference TRBV2 and TRBJ1-2, reads EPEVTQTPSHQVTQMGQEVILRCVPISNHLYFYWYRQILGQKVEFLVSFYNNEISEKSEIFDDQFSVERPDGSNFTLKIRSTKLEDSAMYFCASLLTRGRANYGYTFGSGTRLTVV.

This clone has a single count. The V and J genes are TRBV30 and TRBJ2-2, with unresolved D. The germline CDR1 and CDR2 sequences are GTSNPN and SVGIG (reference sequence). The CDR3 has 16 residues. The ends were cut back, 0 bases at V and 1 base at J, with 12 bases in the middle. In DNA, the CDR3 is TGTGCCTGGAGTGTACAACGCCTCCTGAACACCGGGGAGCTGTTTTTT. Encoded protein: CAWSVQRLLNTGELFF.

This chain joins TRBV29-1 and TRBJ2-1; 11 bases are a match to TRBD1. Trimming removed 6 bases from V and 4 bases from J; junction bases left unmatched: 8. CDR1 is SQVTM and CDR2 is ANQGSEA in the germline V gene. There are 15 residues in the CDR3. CDR3 region: CSVPYRDRGYNEQFF. The CDR3 DNA is TGCAGCGTCCCCTATCGGGACAGGGGGTACAATGAGCAGTTCTTC.

The genes are TRBV19 and TRBJ1-5; TRBD1 agrees at 10 bases. V lost 4 bases, J lost 5 bases, and 26 bases stayed unmatched. CDR3 length equals 22 residues. Germline V gene lookup returns CDR1 LNHDA and CDR2 SQIVND (reference sequence). For the CDR3, the DNA is TGTGCCAGTAGTACTCACATTTGGAAGACAGGGGGCGAAAGTAGCTACGATCAGCCCCAGCATTTT. This translates into CASSTHIWKTGGESSYDQPQHF.

The CDR3 is CASSLANYPQGLYNEQFF. In nucleotides, the CDR3 is TGCGCCAGCAGCTTGGCCAATTATCCACAGGGGCTATACAATGAGCAGTTCTTC. The genes are TRBV5-1 and TRBJ2-1, with TRBD1 identical over 7 bases. With 0 bases clipped from V and 4 bases from J, the junction kept 13 bases outside the gene matches. Looked up from germline, CDR1 is SGHRS and CDR2 is YFSETQ. The CDR3 runs to 18 residues. Using reference TRBV5-1 and TRBJ2-1 for the parts outside the CDR3, the full variable domain is KAGVTQTPRYLIKTRGQQVTLSCSPISGHRSVSWYQQTPGQGLQFLFEYFSETQRNKGNFPGRFSGRQFSNSRSEMNVSTLELGDSALYLCASSLANYPQGLYNEQFFGPGTRLTVL.

In its sample, this clone was seen once. The chain carries TRBV14 and TRBJ2-7, with 10 positions matching TRBD1. J gave up 3 bases and V 5 bases, and 7 bases lay outside the gene matches. Germline values: CDR1 SGHDN, CDR2 FVKESK. This CDR3 has 15 amino acids. Here the CDR3 reads CASSARDRGYYEQYF. CDR3 in DNA: TGTGCCAGCAGCGCCCGGGACAGGGGTTACTACGAGCAGTACTTC.

The chain couples TRBV11-3 to TRBJ2-5, with D maybe TRBD1 (7 bases). CDR3 length equals 14 residues. In germline, CDR1 is SGHNT, CDR2 YENEEA. V shed 4 bases and J shed 4 bases, with 13 bases lying between them. In nucleotides, the CDR3 is TGTGCCAGCAGCTCCGGACAGGAGGGAGAGACCCAGTACTTC. The encoded protein is CASSSGQEGETQYF.

The gene calls are TRBV6-5 and TRBJ1-5, with D uncertain. V was clipped by 6 bases and J by 5 bases, with 17 bases between them. The germline V gene encodes CDR1 MNHEY and CDR2 SVGAGI. CDR3 length: 15 residues. For the CDR3, the DNA is TGTGCCAGCAGCTCCGCCTCGCGCGGAGATCAGCCCCAGCATTTT. Its translation is CASSSASRGDQPQHF.